This T cell receptor beta chain was identified during a study of T cell repertoires in cytomegalovirus infection. Study details: Indications came from public TCR beta signatures; they pointed to CMV infection and to a matching HLA type.

One entry per CDR3 protein, called by TCRdb with MiXCR from the reads. The sample has fewer than 250,000 distinct CDR3 sequences, over 20% seen once; the top ten hold over 15%. The CDR3 totals 15 residues. Germline V gene lookup returns CDR1 DFQATT and CDR2 SNEGSKA (reference sequence). V dropped 5 bases and J dropped 4; count of bases not matched to a gene: 8. Notes on the study in general: Predominance within the ex vivo response was attributable to HLA-C-restricted CMV-specific TCR beta clonotypes. CMV carriers with the relevant HLA were identified by cumulative public TCR beta family frequency.

A remark on this clonotype: What it binds is not known. Given a much more abundant clone one base away, this may be a read error. As the CDR3 is not closed by the conserved phenylalanine or tryptophan, this likely results from a read error.

This chain links TRBV20-1 with TRBJ2-7, with 13 nucleotides matching TRBD2. Sequencing input: CD8+ T cells from PBMCs. The receptor was isolated from a human donor in good health (CMV status not recorded). Some clones in this sample may be carry-over from other donors' samples. The CDR3 region is CSAQTLTSGGYEQYL. CDR3 bases: TGCAGTGCTCAGACTTTGACTAGCGGGGGGTACGAGCAGTACCTC.